Shown below are 22 T cell receptor beta chains from a single sample sequenced in a study of graft-versus-host responses after intestinal transplantation. Measured with immunoSEQ multiplex PCR; TCRdb has only the in-frame clones, and not every one. The sample comprises around 95,000 clones, more than 75% of which are singletons, and about 0.93% rests with the top ten. These receptors lack a known antigen. The sequencing here drew on unstimulated CD4+ T cells sorted from spleen or lymph node cells, taken before transplant. The receptors originated from a human donor who was the organ donor for an intestinal transplant.

This clone was found once. This rearrangement joins TRBV5-5 to TRBJ2-2; unclear D gene. The germline V gene encodes CDR1 SGHKS and CDR2 YYEKEE (reference sequence). This CDR3 has 14 amino acids. V shed 0 bases and J shed 4 bases, with 7 bases lying between them. The CDR3 here is CASSLATITGELFF. CDR3 DNA sequence: TGTGCCAGCAGCTTGGCGACAATCACCGGGGAGCTGTTTTTT.

The chain is built from TRBV5-1 and TRBJ1-6; no clear D. The germline V and J ends were trimmed by 0 bases and 13 bases, with 20 bases remaining between them. This CDR3 comprises 16 residues. Germline V CDR1 and CDR2: SGHRS, YFSETQ. The DNA of the CDR3 is TGCGCCAGCAGCTTGGCGTTTTGGGCCCCGATTCACCCCCTCCACTTT. This translates into CASSLAFWAPIHPLHF.

This clone occurred once. CDR3 bases: TGTGCCAGCAGCTTAACACGGGGAGCAGATACGCAGTATTTT. Its protein product is CASSLTRGADTQYF. The gene calls are TRBV11-1 and TRBJ2-3; D is perhaps TRBD2 (5 bases). The CDR3 sequence is 14 residues long. V was cut by 2 bases and J by 4 bases, with 10 bases left in between. Germline values: CDR1 SGHAT, CDR2 FQDESV (reference sequence).

This clone was counted once. The chain employs TRBV11-2 and TRBJ1-1, with TRBD1 identical over 8 bases. Trimming at V came to 5 bases and at J to 1 base, leaving 6 bases not matched to a gene. The CDR3 has 15 amino acids. Germline V gives CDR1 SGHAT, CDR2 FQNNGV. Here the CDR3 reads CASSTTGEGNTEAFF. The CDR3 DNA is TGTGCCAGCAGCACGACAGGGGAGGGGAACACTGAAGCTTTCTTT. Using reference TRBV11-2 and TRBJ1-1 for the parts outside the CDR3, the full variable domain is EAGVAQSPRYKIIEKRQSVAFWCNPISGHATLYWYQQILGQGPKLLIQFQNNGVVDDSQLPKDRFSAERLKGVDSTLKIQPAKLEDSAVYLCASSTTGEGNTEAFFGQGTRLTVV.

This clone was seen just once. CDR3 region: CASSWREGDEQFF. The DNA of the CDR3 is TGCGCCAGCAGCTGGCGCGAAGGCGATGAGCAGTTCTTC. V is TRBV5-1 and J is TRBJ2-1; D gene uncertain. CDR3 size: 13 residues. V shed 3 bases and J shed 8 bases, with 12 bases lying between them. The V gene's germline CDR1 is SGHRS and CDR2 YFSETQ.

V is TRBV11-2 and J is TRBJ1-3, with D unresolved. CDR3 length: 16 residues. Trimming cost V 3 bases and J 7 bases, with 19 bases left between them. Germline CDR1 reads SGHAT; CDR2 reads FQNNGV. Written as DNA, the CDR3 is TGTGCCAGCAGCTTTGTATTTTCGGGTAGTTGGAACACCATATATTTT. This sequence encodes CASSFVFSGSWNTIYF. The full variable domain, rest sourced from reference TRBV11-2 and TRBJ1-3, is EAGVAQSPRYKIIEKRQSVAFWCNPISGHATLYWYQQILGQGPKLLIQFQNNGVVDDSQLPKDRFSAERLKGVDSTLKIQPAKLEDSAVYLCASSFVFSGSWNTIYFGEGSWLTVV.

In its sample, this clone was seen a few times. The chain employs TRBV28 and TRBJ2-7, with D uncertain. This CDR3 region has 12 residues. V was cut by 5 bases and J by 4 bases, with 9 bases left in between. Germline V gene lookup returns CDR1 MDHEN and CDR2 SYDVKM. In DNA form, the CDR3 reads TGTGCCAGCAGTCCCGGGCCATACGAGCAGTACTTC. The encoded protein is CASSPGPYEQYF.

The chain recombines TRBV7-9 with TRBJ1-1; maybe TRBD1 (5 bases). Germline CDR1 reads SEHNR; CDR2 reads FQNEAQ (reference sequence). Trimming shortened V by 1 base and J by 4 bases, and 13 bases separated the two germline ends. The CDR3 runs to 15 residues. CDR3 region: CASSLVGDLGTEAFF. The DNA for the CDR3 is TGTGCCAGCAGCTTAGTAGGGGATTTAGGCACTGAAGCTTTCTTT.

The V call is TRBV7-8, the J call TRBJ1-5; D unclear. Germline V gene data show CDR1 as SGHVS and CDR2 as FQNEAQ. The V end was cut by 5 bases, the J end by 1 base, with 12 bases between. The CDR3 totals 15 residues. The CDR3 reads CASSIWYWSNQPQHF. CDR3 DNA sequence: TGTGCCAGCAGCATTTGGTATTGGAGCAATCAGCCCCAGCATTTT.

V is TRBV7-8 and J is TRBJ2-5, with 13 bases matching TRBD2. The CDR3 is 19 residues long. The V segment lost 3 bases and the J segment 3 bases; nucleotides outside the gene matches: 13. CDR1 is SGHVS and CDR2 is FQNEAQ in the germline V gene. CDR3: CASSFPTSGGPQLKETQYF. CDR3 coding DNA: TGTGCCAGCAGCTTTCCGACTAGCGGGGGGCCTCAACTTAAAGAGACCCAGTACTTC.

This clone showed up just once. CDR3 protein: CASSTRLAGLRTDTQYF. The CDR3 DNA sequence: TGTGCCAGCAGCACACGACTAGCGGGGCTACGCACAGATACGCAGTATTTT. The chain couples TRBV9 to TRBJ2-3, with TRBD2 identical over 11 bases. Germline values: CDR1 SGDLS, CDR2 YYNGEE. This CDR3 region has 17 residues. V lost 4 bases, J lost 1 base, and 8 bases stayed unmatched. The whole variable domain, filled in from reference TRBV9 and TRBJ2-3, reads DSGVTQTPKHLITATGQRVTLRCSPRSGDLSVYWYQQSLDQGLQFLIQYYNGEERAKGNILERFSAQQFPDLHSELNLSSLELGDSALYFCASSTRLAGLRTDTQYFGPGTRLTVL.

This chain connects TRBV6-5 to TRBJ2-3; the match to TRBD2 covers 11 bases. CDR3 length: 15 residues. V trimming: 6 bases; J trimming: 6 bases; junction bases outside the gene matches: 8. Germline V gives CDR1 MNHEY, CDR2 SVGAGI. CDR3 nucleotide sequence: TGTGCCAGCAGCAGACTAGCGGGGCCACGCGATACGCAGTATTTT. It specifies CASSRLAGPRDTQYF.

This sequence joins TRBV10-1 and TRBJ1-2, with 8 nucleotides matching TRBD1. The CDR3 length is 13 residues. Germline CDR1 reads WNHNN; CDR2 reads SYGVQD (reference sequence). The V segment lost 2 bases and the J segment 4 bases; nucleotides outside the gene matches: 0. CDR3 residues: CASSETGGYGYTF. The DNA for the CDR3 is TGCGCCAGCAGTGAGACAGGGGGCTATGGCTACACCTTC.

The chain recombines TRBV4-2 with TRBJ2-7; D tentatively fits TRBD1 or TRBD2 (6 bases each). CDR1 and CDR2 (germline): LGHNA, YNFKEQ. The CDR3 runs 17 residues. With 2 bases removed from V and 3 bases from J, the gap between germline ends came to 20 bases. CDR3 region: CASSQFGILGGIYEQYF. The CDR3 DNA follows: TGTGCCAGCAGCCAATTTGGGATACTAGGGGGGATCTACGAGCAGTACTTC.

This clone was counted once. The J gene is TRBJ2-5, the V gene TRBV5-6; 11 bases align to TRBD1. The CDR3 length is 15 residues. The ends lost 2 bases at V and 4 bases at J; junction bases unmatched: 4. The germline gives CDR1 SGHDT, CDR2 YYEEEE. The CDR3 region is CASSFGQGATETQYF. CDR3 DNA: TGTGCCAGCAGCTTCGGACAGGGGGCCACAGAGACCCAGTACTTC.

The J gene is TRBJ1-4, the V gene TRBV6-1; 7 nucleotides line up with TRBD1. V shed 3 bases, J shed 3 bases, and the junction held 13 bases outside the gene matches. This CDR3 contains 18 residues. Per germline, CDR1 MNHNS and CDR2 SASEGT. The CDR3 nucleotides are TGTGCCAGCAGTGATTTCCGGGGCAGGGGGAAGGCTAATGAAAAACTGTTTTTT. This translates into CASSDFRGRGKANEKLFF.

The CDR3 region is CASSAAWSSNGYTF. CDR3 DNA: TGTGCCAGCAGCGCCGCCTGGAGCAGTAATGGCTACACCTTC. The rearrangement joins TRBV2 to TRBJ1-2; D remains ambiguous. The CDR3 sequence is 14 residues long. The germline gives CDR1 SNHLY, CDR2 FYNNEI. The V gene lost 6 bases and the J gene lost 6 bases, with 17 bases spanning the gap.

The chain employs TRBV7-2 and TRBJ1-2, with a possible D match to TRBD1 (5 bases). With 1 base removed from V and 7 bases from J, the gap between germline ends came to 16 bases. The CDR3 is 15 residues long. Germline CDR1 is SGHTA and CDR2 is FQGNSA. This chain's CDR3 is CASSLEEGRTRGYTF. The CDR3 nucleotides are TGTGCCAGCAGCTTAGAGGAGGGGCGGACGCGTGGCTACACCTTC. The whole variable domain, remainder taken from reference TRBV7-2 and TRBJ1-2, is GAGVSQSPSNKVTEKGKDVELRCDPISGHTALYWYRQSLGQGLEFLIYFQGNSAPDKSGLPSDRFSAERTGGSVSTLTIQRTQQEDSAVYLCASSLEEGRTRGYTFGSGTRLTVV.

With respect to this clone: Other DNA variants within this sample encode the same CDR3. The chain joins TRBV9 to TRBJ1-1; no reliable D call. CDR3 length: 13 residues. V was cut by 0 bases and J by 0 bases, with 3 bases left in between. Germline V gene lookup returns CDR1 SGDLS and CDR2 YYNGEE. In DNA form, the CDR3 reads TGTGCCAGCAGCGTAGAACTGAACACTGAAGCTTTCTTT. Translating it yields CASSVELNTEAFF.

V usage is TRBV5-6 and J usage is TRBJ2-1; no clear D gene. The CDR3 extends over 11 amino acids. The germline CDR1 and CDR2 sequences are SGHDT and YYEEEE. Trimming stripped 2 bases from V and 6 bases from J, with 3 bases between. CDR3: CASSFVNEQFF. DNA for the CDR3: TGTGCCAGCAGCTTTGTCAATGAGCAGTTCTTC.

The V gene is TRBV30, the J gene TRBJ1-5; tentative D call: TRBD1 (6 bases). The germline gives CDR1 GTSNPN, CDR2 SVGIG (reference sequence). V lost 0 bases, J lost 4 bases, and 13 bases lay in between. The CDR3 is made up of 15 amino acids. The CDR3 DNA reads TGTGCCTGGAGTGTACGGAGGGGGGGGAATCAGCCCCAGCATTTT. It encodes CAWSVRRGGNQPQHF. Using reference TRBV30 and TRBJ1-5 for the parts outside the CDR3, the full variable domain is SQTIHQWPATLVQPVGSPLSLECTVEGTSNPNLYWYRQAAGRGLQLLFYSVGIGQISSEVPQNLSASRPQDRQFILSSKKLLLSDSGFYLCAWSVRRGGNQPQHFGDGTRLSIL.

The rearrangement links TRBV9 to TRBJ1-1, with 11 bases identical to TRBD1. The junction had 7 bases not matched to a gene; V was cut back by 5 bases and J by 4 bases. The germline V gene encodes CDR1 SGDLS and CDR2 YYNGEE. The CDR3 runs to 15 residues. This CDR3 reads CASSRTGGVGTEAFF. In nucleotides, the CDR3 is TGTGCCAGCAGTCGGACAGGGGGCGTAGGCACTGAAGCTTTCTTT.